The text below deals with one T cell receptor beta chain. Its matching antigen is unknown. Repertoires were generated with immunoSEQ multiplex PCR, while TCRdb's copy carries only in-frame clones and drops some. The sample holds 100,000 to 150,000 clones, about 88% seen once. The germline gives CDR1 SGHDN, CDR2 FVKESK. The CDR3 has 14 residues. With 1 base removed from V and 6 bases from J, the gap between germline ends came to 10 bases. This specimen belongs to a study of T cell responses to AZD1222 COVID-19 vaccine. Study overall: Doses given second, at about 4 or about 12 weeks, were pooled.

Study-level findings and limits: Clonal diversity was possibly underestimated; the donors were predominantly white British and more often female. Without day 14 samples, only post-peak T cell repertoires were studied.

Sequencing used peripheral blood, obtained on day 0 of AZD1222 vaccination. This chain joins TRBV14 and TRBJ2-1, with D perhaps matching TRBD1 (6 bases). The receptor comes from an adult in good health. CDR3 nucleotides: TGTGCCAGCAGCCAAGTCACAGGGCCCAATGAGCAGTTCTTC. This codes for CASSQVTGPNEQFF.